This T cell receptor beta chain was sequenced during a study of a mutant IDH1 vaccine in newly diagnosed glioma. Study overall: Prior therapy was radiotherapy, temozolomide, or both; most received both. Findings of the study overall: Pseudoprogression seemed unlinked to shifts in top peripheral T cell clonotypes.

The assay was immunoSEQ multiplex PCR, and TCRdb's table has in-frame clones only and misses some. The table shows around 33,000 clones, with around nine tenths occurring only once. Time point denoted: week 47, end of study. Vaccine doses each comprised 300 ug of mutant IDH1 20-mer peptide, with topical imiquimod. J was trimmed by 7 bases and V by 2 bases; bases with no gene match: 11. This CDR3 has 15 amino acids. The germline V gene encodes CDR1 SGHVS and CDR2 FNYEAQ. This clone occurred a few times. Its antigen is not identified. The receptor was isolated from a woman aged 25 to 39 with glioma. Sequences were derived from PBMCs, sampled from a glioma patient whose treatment included an IDH1 peptide vaccine. The chain carries TRBV7-6 and TRBJ2-7; 7 positions match TRBD2. CDR3 nucleotide sequence: TGTGCCAGCAGCTTATTGGGAGGGGACTCGTCAGAGCAGTACTTC. As protein: CASSLLGGDSSEQYF. The full variable domain, completed using reference TRBV7-6 and TRBJ2-7, is GAGVSQSPRYKVTKRGQDVALRCDPISGHVSLYWYRQALGQGPEFLTYFNYEAQQDKSGLPNDRFSAERPEGSISTLTIQRTEQRDSAMYRCASSLLGGDSSEQYFGPGTRLTVT.